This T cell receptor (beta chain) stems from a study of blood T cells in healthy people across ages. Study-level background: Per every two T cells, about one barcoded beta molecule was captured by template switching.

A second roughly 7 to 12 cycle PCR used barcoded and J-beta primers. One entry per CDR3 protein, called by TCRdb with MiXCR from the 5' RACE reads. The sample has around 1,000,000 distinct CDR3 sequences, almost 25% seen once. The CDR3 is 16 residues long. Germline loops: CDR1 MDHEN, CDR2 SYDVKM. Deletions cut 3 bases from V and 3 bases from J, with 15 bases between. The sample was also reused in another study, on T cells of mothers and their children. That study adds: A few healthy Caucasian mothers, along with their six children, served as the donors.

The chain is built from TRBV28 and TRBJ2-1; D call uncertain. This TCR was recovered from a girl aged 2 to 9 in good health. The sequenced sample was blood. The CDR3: CASSFLPSTIYNEQFF. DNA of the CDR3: TGTGCCAGCAGTTTTCTGCCGTCGACAATCTACAATGAGCAGTTCTTC. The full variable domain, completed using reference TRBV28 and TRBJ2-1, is DVKVTQSSRYLVKRTGEKVFLECVQDMDHENMFWYRQDPGLGLRLIYFSYDVKMKEKGDIPEGYSVSREKKERFSLILESASTNQTSMYLCASSFLPSTIYNEQFFGPGTRLTVL.